The 26 T cell receptor beta chains below come from one sample, sequenced in a study of OX40 agonist ivuxolimab in advanced cancers. TCRdb keeps only in-frame clones here, not all; method: immunoSEQ multiplex PCR. The table lists 95,000 or so clones, around 90% of them singletons. Specimen: CD4+ or CD8+ T cells sorted from blood, collected in a trial of the OX40 agonist ivuxolimab. The receptors shown here come from an adult with an advanced solid tumor such as melanoma, head and neck, liver or kidney cancer.

The chain uses TRBV15 and TRBJ1-1; no reliable D call. V was pared by 0 bases and J by 2 bases, with 7 bases between. Germline CDR1 is LNHNV and CDR2 is YYDKDF (reference sequence). The CDR3 runs to 14 residues. Here the CDR3 reads CATSRDRLNTEAFF. The DNA of the CDR3 is TGTGCCACCAGCAGAGACAGACTAAACACTGAAGCTTTCTTT.

This clone was observed once. The chain uses TRBV30 and TRBJ2-2; maybe TRBD2 (6 bases). V was shortened by 2 bases and J by 5 bases, with 9 bases between the two germline ends. CDR3 length: 13 residues. The germline gives CDR1 GTSNPN, CDR2 SVGIG (reference sequence). The CDR3 loop is CAWSWGVTGELFF. The CDR3 coding sequence is TGTGCCTGGAGTTGGGGGGTAACCGGGGAGCTGTTTTTT.

The V call is TRBV15, the J call TRBJ1-4; TRBD1 agrees at 8 bases. CDR3 length equals 18 residues. In germline, CDR1 is LNHNV, CDR2 YYDKDF (reference sequence). V gave up 1 base and J gave up 6 bases; unmatched junction bases: 13. The CDR3 bases are TGTGCCACCAGCAGAGCTATAGAGACCGGGACAGGAGATGAAAAACTGTTTTTT. Translation: CATSRAIETGTGDEKLFF.

This sequence joins TRBV11-1 and TRBJ1-6, with D tentatively TRBD1 (5 bases). The CDR3 sequence is 16 residues long. Germline loops: CDR1 SGHAT, CDR2 FQDESV (reference sequence). V was trimmed by 1 base and J by 9 bases, leaving 16 bases between them. CDR3 coding DNA: TGTGCCAGCAGCTTAGAACTCCCTATCGGGGCTTCACCCCTCCACTTT. As protein: CASSLELPIGASPLHF. The full variable domain, in which reference TRBV11-1 and TRBJ1-6 provide the parts outside the CDR3, is EAEVAQSPRYKITEKSQAVAFWCDPISGHATLYWYRQILGQGPELLVQFQDESVVDDSQLPKDRFSAERLKGVDSTLKIQPAELGDSAMYLCASSLELPIGASPLHFGNGTRLTVT.

The chain links TRBV5-5 to TRBJ1-2, with D hard to call. Germline V gene data show CDR1 as SGHKS and CDR2 as YYEKEE (reference sequence). The CDR3 sequence is 15 residues long. The V end lost 2 bases, the J end lost 5 bases, and 16 bases lay between the germline ends. The CDR3 sequence is CASSLVERLGYGYTF. The CDR3 DNA follows: TGTGCCAGCAGCTTAGTTGAGAGGTTAGGGTATGGCTACACCTTC.

The rearrangement links TRBV15 to TRBJ2-7; 7 nucleotides align to TRBD2. Germline CDR1 is LNHNV and CDR2 is YYDKDF (reference sequence). The V gene end was trimmed by 6 bases and the J gene end by 2 bases; junction bases not matched to a gene: 10. This CDR3 region has 15 residues. CDR3 coding DNA: TGTGCCACCAGGTCGGTGGGGGGGGGAACCTACGAGCAGTACTTC. The encoded protein is CATRSVGGGTYEQYF.

The rearrangement joins TRBV14 to TRBJ2-7, with D perhaps TRBD1 (7 bases). The length of the CDR3 is 22 residues. V lost 1 base to trimming and J lost 0 bases, with 31 bases between them. CDR1 is SGHDN, CDR2 FVKESK, per germline. As DNA, the CDR3 is TGTGCCAGCAGCCAAGTCCCGGGACAGATTACGACCCGGGACTTGAGCTCCTACGAGCAGTACTTC. Translating it yields CASSQVPGQITTRDLSSYEQYF.

The chain recombines TRBV11-2 with TRBJ2-1; 9 bases match TRBD1. V was clipped by 5 bases and J by 7 bases; unmatched bases: 3. The CDR3 is made up of 13 amino acids. Germline values: CDR1 SGHAT, CDR2 FQNNGV. The CDR3 nucleotides are TGTGCCAGCAGCCCGGACAGGGGTAATGAGCAGTTCTTC. Translation: CASSPDRGNEQFF. The whole variable domain, remainder taken from reference TRBV11-2 and TRBJ2-1, is EAGVAQSPRYKIIEKRQSVAFWCNPISGHATLYWYQQILGQGPKLLIQFQNNGVVDDSQLPKDRFSAERLKGVDSTLKIQPAKLEDSAVYLCASSPDRGNEQFFGPGTRLTVL.

This clone was recorded only once. V and J are TRBV10-2 and TRBJ1-1; 8 bases are a match to TRBD1. This CDR3 has 16 amino acids. V shed 6 bases and J 7 bases; nucleotides not matched to a gene: 16. Germline assignment: CDR1 WSHSY and CDR2 SAAADI. This chain's CDR3 is CASRFGGTGGGGEAFF. CDR3 in DNA: TGCGCCAGCAGGTTCGGGGGTACAGGGGGAGGAGGTGAAGCTTTCTTT.

This sequence joins TRBV11-2 and TRBJ1-5; 7 positions match TRBD1. After removal of 3 bases from V and 1 base from J, the junction contained 6 bases not matched to a gene. The CDR3 length is 16 residues. Germline assignment: CDR1 SGHAT and CDR2 FQNNGV. The CDR3 region is CASSLVRGRSNQPQHF. The CDR3 region has the DNA TGTGCCAGCAGCTTGGTAAGGGGGCGAAGCAATCAGCCCCAGCATTTT.

The V and J genes are TRBV10-2 and TRBJ1-4; D remains ambiguous. The V end was cut by 3 bases, the J end by 10 bases, with 15 bases between. The CDR3 covers 14 residues. Germline values: CDR1 WSHSY, CDR2 SAAADI. This CDR3 reads CASSDRHGIGKLFF. DNA for the CDR3: TGCGCCAGCAGTGATCGGCACGGAATCGGAAAACTGTTTTTT.

This clone was recorded once. The J gene is TRBJ2-1, the V gene TRBV6-5; no definite D call. There are 12 residues in the CDR3. The germline CDR1 and CDR2 sequences are MNHEY and SVGAGI. V dropped 5 bases and J dropped 13 bases, with 15 bases sitting between them. The CDR3 DNA reads TGTGCCAGCAGTCCCCCGGCCCCTCAACAGTTCTTC. Residues: CASSPPAPQQFF.

The chain links TRBV5-1 to TRBJ1-4; weak D call: TRBD1 (6 bases). Trimming took 3 bases from V and 1 from J, leaving 19 bases between them. Looked up from germline, CDR1 is SGHRS and CDR2 is YFSETQ. The CDR3 runs to 18 residues. CDR3 DNA sequence: TGCGCCAGCAGCTGGGGGGCAGCCACCGGGGTAACTAATGAAAAACTGTTTTTT. It translates to CASSWGAATGVTNEKLFF.

The rearrangement links TRBV11-3 to TRBJ1-5; possibly TRBD1 for D (6 bases). The CDR3 length is 16 residues. Germline V lookup: CDR1 SGHNT, CDR2 YENEEA. V gave up 5 bases and J gave up 0 bases, with 14 bases separating them. Here the CDR3 reads CASSPSQGNSNQPQHF. The CDR3 DNA sequence: TGTGCCAGCAGCCCCTCCCAGGGGAATAGCAATCAGCCCCAGCATTTT.

The chain is built from TRBV5-4 and TRBJ2-5, with no clear D. Trimming removed 0 bases at V and 5 bases at J, with 8 bases between. Germline assignment: CDR1 SGHNT and CDR2 YYREEE (reference sequence). CDR3 length: 13 amino acids. The CDR3 protein is CASSLVGHETQYF. CDR3 sequence (DNA): TGTGCCAGCAGCTTGGTGGGTCATGAGACCCAGTACTTC. Full variable domain (outside the CDR3, taken from reference TRBV5-4 and TRBJ2-5): ETGVTQSPTHLIKTRGQQVTLRCSSQSGHNTVSWYQQALGQGPQFIFQYYREEENGRGNFPPRFSGLQFPNYSSELNVNALELDDSALYLCASSLVGHETQYFGPGTRLLVL.

The J gene is TRBJ1-2, the V gene TRBV6-6; 11 nucleotides align to TRBD1. Germline trimming cut 6 bases from V and 7 bases from J; bases unmatched to any gene: 10. Per the germline V gene, CDR1 is MNHNY and CDR2 is SVGAGI (reference sequence). The CDR3 is 15 residues long. Written as DNA, the CDR3 is TGTGCCAGCAGCCCCAAAGGACAGGGGGCTGGTGGCTACACCTTC. Translating it yields CASSPKGQGAGGYTF.

The DNA of the CDR3 is TGTGCCAGCTCACCGAACCGAGGGGGGACGAACACTGAAGCTTTCTTT. Translated: CASSPNRGGTNTEAFF. J is TRBJ1-1 and V is TRBV18; D is possibly TRBD1 (6 bases). The CDR3 is 16 residues long. Trimming stripped 3 bases from V and 1 base from J, with 15 bases between. CDR1 is KGHSH and CDR2 is LQKENI in the germline V gene.

The chain uses TRBV7-3 and TRBJ2-1, with 9 bases lining up with TRBD2. The germline CDR1 and CDR2 sequences are SGHTA and FQGTGA. V lost 3 bases and J lost 0; bases outside the gene matches: 6. CDR3 size: 17 residues. The CDR3 nucleotides read TGTGCCAGCAGCTTCCAAAGCGGGGGGAGCTCCTACAATGAGCAGTTCTTC. It encodes CASSFQSGGSSYNEQFF.

The chain employs TRBV4-1 and TRBJ1-3; D gene unclear. This CDR3 is built from 14 residues. V was pared by 0 bases and J by 8 bases, with 11 bases between. CDR1 is MGHRA and CDR2 is YSYEKL in the germline V gene. DNA for the CDR3: TGCGCCAGCAGCCAAGAAGAGGGTAGGGACACCATATATTTT. The encoded protein is CASSQEEGRDTIYF.

The gene calls are TRBV5-4 and TRBJ1-1, with D unresolved. The germline CDR1 and CDR2 sequences are SGHNT and YYREEE (reference sequence). The CDR3 has 14 residues. V lost 1 base and J 1 base, leaving 8 bases between the germline ends. The CDR3 protein is CASSLLRQNTEAFF. DNA for the CDR3: TGTGCCAGCAGCTTGTTACGTCAGAACACTGAAGCTTTCTTT.

The chain uses TRBV18 and TRBJ1-1; no clear D gene. V gave up 0 bases and J gave up 0 bases, with 11 bases separating them. Germline CDR1 reads KGHSH; CDR2 reads LQKENI. There are 16 residues in the CDR3. The CDR3 DNA follows: TGTGCCAGCTCACCACCGGTCCGGGCCTTGAACACTGAAGCTTTCTTT. Translated, it gives CASSPPVRALNTEAFF.

The J gene is TRBJ2-5, the V gene TRBV7-9; D possibly uses TRBD1 or TRBD2 (6 bases each). This CDR3 spans 15 amino acids. Germline lookup yields CDR1 SEHNR and CDR2 FQNEAQ (reference sequence). The V gene lost 3 bases and the J gene lost 5 bases, with 16 bases spanning the gap. The CDR3 nucleotides read TGTGCCAGCAGCTTGGATCCGGGGGCAGGGGAGACCCAGTACTTC. Translating it yields CASSLDPGAGETQYF. The full variable domain, with the rest looked up from reference TRBV7-9 and TRBJ2-5, is DTGVSQNPRHKITKRGQNVTFRCDPISEHNRLYWYRQTLGQGPEFLTYFQNEAQLEKSRLLSDRFSAERPKGSFSTLEIQRTEQGDSAMYLCASSLDPGAGETQYFGPGTRLLVL.

The chain joins TRBV2 to TRBJ2-1, with D perhaps TRBD2 (6 bases). Germline V gives CDR1 SNHLY, CDR2 FYNNEI. The V end lost 5 bases, the J end lost 8 bases, and 22 bases lay between the germline ends. The CDR3 has 16 amino acids. The CDR3 spells CASSRRDSRLSDEQFF. In DNA form, the CDR3 reads TGTGCCAGCAGTCGCCGGGACTCACGACTTTCCGATGAGCAGTTCTTC.

This chain connects TRBV9 to TRBJ1-2, with unresolved D. The CDR3 is 12 residues long. The V gene lost 4 bases and the J gene lost 1 base, with 5 bases spanning the gap. The V gene's germline CDR1 is SGDLS and CDR2 YYNGEE. The CDR3, as DNA: TGTGCCAGCAGCCAAGATAACTATGGCTACACCTTC. This gives the protein CASSQDNYGYTF.

V usage is TRBV6-5 and J usage is TRBJ2-5, with TRBD2 matching over 8 bases. In germline, CDR1 is MNHEY, CDR2 SVGAGI. V dropped 5 bases and J dropped 6; count of bases not matched to a gene: 8. There are 14 residues in the CDR3. CDR3: CASSGNGGAKTQYF. CDR3 sequence (DNA): TGTGCCAGCAGTGGTAACGGGGGGGCGAAGACCCAGTACTTC.

This clone showed up just a few times. The rearrangement uses TRBV5-1 and TRBJ2-1, with 15 bases fitting TRBD2. V lost 4 bases and J lost 9; bases outside the gene matches: 11. The germline V gene encodes CDR1 SGHRS and CDR2 YFSETQ. The CDR3 has 17 amino acids. The CDR3 sequence: CASSRWTSGGVMSEQFF. DNA for the CDR3: TGCGCCAGCAGCCGCTGGACTAGCGGGGGGGTTATGAGTGAGCAGTTCTTC.